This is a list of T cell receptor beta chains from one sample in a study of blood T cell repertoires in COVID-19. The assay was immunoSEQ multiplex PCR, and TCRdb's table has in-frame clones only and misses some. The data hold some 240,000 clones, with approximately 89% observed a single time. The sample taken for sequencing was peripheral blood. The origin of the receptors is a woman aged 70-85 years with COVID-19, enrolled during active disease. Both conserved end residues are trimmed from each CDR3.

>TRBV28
ASTSTAYEQY
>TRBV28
ASTNGIRADQETQY
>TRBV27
ASSLGLAGRNTQY
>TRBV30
AWSAGRNNEQF
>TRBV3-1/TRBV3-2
ASSQGEVGGF
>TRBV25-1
ATLLGGGEQF
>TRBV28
ASSVSRGGFGYEQY
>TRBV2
ASSVGDRGNIQY
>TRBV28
ASSLRGSMNTEAF
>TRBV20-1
SAHWEPLAF
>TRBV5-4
ASSSGGVRDYEQY
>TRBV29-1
SVQGAVTGANVLT
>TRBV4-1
ASSQGVQVDIQY
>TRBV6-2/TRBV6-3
ASSYGASSYEQY
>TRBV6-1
ASSEKGQGPGGYT
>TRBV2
ASSTLRDSNTQY
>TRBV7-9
ASSFRGRGEKLF
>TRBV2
ASSEVFSAVRAANYGYT
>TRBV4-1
ASSEPGQAPLEQY
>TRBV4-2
ASSRTSGRLGHTDTQY
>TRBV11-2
ASSAMRGAGGEQY
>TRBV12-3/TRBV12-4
ASRDRSDSPLH
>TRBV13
ASSLGLAGGI
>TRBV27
ASSLSALAGVAGELF
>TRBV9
ASSVILAGGGDTQY
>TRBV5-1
ASSLPGTGDEKLF
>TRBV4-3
ASSQDGREFEKLF
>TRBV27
ASSPLIRGINEQY
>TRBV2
ASSAGNTGELF
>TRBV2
ASSGGAGEETQY
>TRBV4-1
ASSRGRVQGARDTQY
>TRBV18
ASSPPRDRGEKLF
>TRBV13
ASSRLRVGTEAF
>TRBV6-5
ASSRSLAYNEQF
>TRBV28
ASSAIYGRGRVSF
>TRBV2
ASHEGDGNQPQH
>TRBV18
ASSLRGGKTDTQY
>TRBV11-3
ASSQLALYEQY
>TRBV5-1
ASSLLAGSAYEQY
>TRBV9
ASSVQGYGYT
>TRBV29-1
SVRVMGSTGELF
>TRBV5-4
ASSSWTGISHEQY
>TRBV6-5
ASSRGDRRYEQY
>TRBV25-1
ASRQGANTEAF
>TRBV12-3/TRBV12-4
ASSYQGSETQY
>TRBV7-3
ASSQLAGARLNEQF
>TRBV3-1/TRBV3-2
ASSLDRGPQY